This is a list of T cell receptor beta chains from one sample in a study of T cell repertoires in cytomegalovirus infection. TCRdb re-called the reads with MiXCR, one entry per CDR3 protein. The profile covers under 500,000 distinct CDR3 sequences, with about 42% appearing a single time and around 45% taken by the ten largest. These receptors' targets are unknown. The sample was cultured PBMCs, taken from culture after CMV antigen stimulation. The receptors shown here come from a human donor in good health (CMV status not recorded). Some clones in this sample may be carry-over from other donors' samples. CDR3s include the opening cysteine and the closing phenylalanine or tryptophan. Fields, in order: CDR3 length, J gene, D gene, clone size, V gene, CDR3 DNA, CDR3 protein. D genes are given only for firm matches. Rows may omit the clone size; those that give it use once, few, many or a size class.

14	TRBJ1-6	.	once	TRBV19	TGTGCCAGTCAACCAGGACTGATCTATTCACCCCTCCACTTT	CASQPGLIYSPLHF
13	TRBJ1-4	.	.	TRBV7-8	TGTGCCACCCGGGGACCCGCTAATGAAAAACTGTTTTTT	CATRGPANEKLFF
15	TRBJ1-3	.	.	TRBV5-1	TGCGCCAGCAGCTTGGAGGGGTCCAGTGGAGACACCATATATTTT	CASSLEGSSGDTIYF
15	TRBJ2-4	TRBD2	.	TRBV5-4	TGTGCCAGCAGCAAGGGACTAGCAGAGCGTGGCATTCAGTACTTC	CASSKGLAERGIQYF
14	TRBJ2-7	.	.	TRBV6-1	TGTGCCAGCAGTGAAGCCCGTAATCCCTACGAGCAGTACTTC	CASSEARNPYEQYF
15	TRBJ2-1	.	many	TRBV7-2	TGTGCCAGCAGCCGCGCGTCGAGCTCCTACAATGAGCAGTTCTTC	CASSRASSSYNEQFF
17	TRBJ1-2	TRBD1	.	TRBV4-3	TGCGCCAGCAGCCAAGTACCCCAGGGGGCGACTAAGGGTGGCTACACCTTC	CASSQVPQGATKGGYTF
14	TRBJ1-1	TRBD1	few	TRBV7-6	TGTGCCAGCAGCCCGACAGGGAGACACACTGAAGCTTTCTTT	CASSPTGRHTEAFF
14	TRBJ2-3	.	.	TRBV19	TGTGCCAGTAGTGTCACGACTAGCACAGATACGCAGTATTTT	CASSVTTSTDTQYF
13	TRBJ2-1	.	.	TRBV20-1	TGCAGTGCCCGCCGAGGAGGCTACAATGAGCAGTTCTTC	CSARRGGYNEQFF
12	TRBJ2-3	.	few	TRBV7-9	TGTGCCAGACAGGTTTGGGCAGATACGCAGTATTTT	CARQVWADTQYF
11	TRBJ1-5	.	once	TRBV10-3	TGTGCCATCGGAACAGATCAGCCCCAGCATTTT	CAIGTDQPQHF
14	TRBJ2-5	TRBD2	.	TRBV5-1	TGCGCCAGCAGTTTAGCGGGAGAAGGCAAGACCCAGTACTTC	CASSLAGEGKTQYF
14	TRBJ2-1	TRBD2	few	TRBV19	TGTGCCAGTCGCACTAGCGGGAGTTCTGGTGAGCAGTTCTTC	CASRTSGSSGEQFF
18	TRBJ2-7	.	few	TRBV7-4	TGTGCCAGCAGCTCCCGCAGGGCGAGGGAACCACGCTGGTGCGAGCAGTACTTC	CASSSRRAREPRWCEQYF
16	TRBJ2-3	TRBD2	.	TRBV6-8	TGTGCCAGCAGCCCGGGACTAGCGGGCAAGACAGATACGCAGTATTTT	CASSPGLAGKTDTQYF
16	TRBJ1-2	.	few	TRBV4-1	TGCGCCAGCAGAACCGCGCTAGGGGGTATTTACTATGGCTACACCTTC	CASRTALGGIYYGYTF
19	TRBJ2-6	.	few	TRBV14	TGTGCCAGCAGCCAAGATCTCGGTGGATATGTCTCTGGGGCCAACGTCCTGACTTTC	CASSQDLGGYVSGANVLTF
12	TRBJ1-2	.	few	TRBV7-8	TGTGCCAGCAGCGCTGACCACTATGGCTACACCTTC	CASSADHYGYTF
15	TRBJ1-1	.	few	TRBV7-6	TGTGCCAGCAGCCCAAGGGGACGGCAGAACACTGAAGCTTTCTTT	CASSPRGRQNTEAFF
15	TRBJ2-2	.	few	TRBV5-4	TGTGCCAGCAGCTTATGGGGAATAGGCACCGGGGAGCTGTTTTTT	CASSLWGIGTGELFF
15	TRBJ2-7	TRBD1	.	TRBV7-9	TGTGCCAGCAGCCCCAAGGACAGGGGAACCTACGAGCAGTACTTC	CASSPKDRGTYEQYF
13	TRBJ2-3	.	.	TRBV19	TGTGCCAGTTGGAGACAGGGCACAGATACGCAGTATTTT	CASWRQGTDTQYF
14	TRBJ1-5	.	.	TRBV28	TGTGCCAGCAGTTTACAGGGTATAACTCAGCCCCAGCATTTT	CASSLQGITQPQHF
16	TRBJ2-7	TRBD1	.	TRBV6-2/TRBV6-3	TGTGCCAGCAGTTACCCCCGGGACAGGTTTCGCTACGAGCAGTACTTC	CASSYPRDRFRYEQYF
13	TRBJ1-1	.	.	TRBV9	TGTGCCAGCAGCGTAGTAGAAAAGATGGAAGCTTTCTTT	CASSVVEKMEAFF
15	TRBJ2-3	TRBD2	.	TRBV6-1	TGTGCCAGCACGGGCTGGGCGGGAGCGGCAGATACGCAGTATTTT	CASTGWAGAADTQYF
13	TRBJ1-4	.	.	TRBV7-8	TGTGCCAGCAGCCCCCGACCCGGAGAAAAACTGTTTTTT	CASSPRPGEKLFF
16	TRBJ2-3	.	.	TRBV11-2	TGTGCCAGCAGAGGAGTGGGGGGAGCTAGCACAGATACGCAGTATTTT	CASRGVGGASTDTQYF
14	TRBJ1-1	.	few	TRBV27	TGTGCCAGCATTAGCCAGGGTGGGAACACTGAAGCTTTCTTT	CASISQGGNTEAFF
15	TRBJ2-1	.	.	TRBV6-2/TRBV6-3	TGTGCCAGCAGTTACGCGACACTTCGCTCCAATGAGCAGTTCTTC	CASSYATLRSNEQFF
12	TRBJ2-5	.	.	TRBV4-3	TGCGCCAGCAGCCCCCCTCACGGGACCCAGTACTTC	CASSPPHGTQYF
16	TRBJ2-2	.	.	TRBV19	TGTGCCAGTAGTATAGATCGCCAGGCCCTATACGGGGAGCTGTTTTTT	CASSIDRQALYGELFF
12	TRBJ2-7	TRBD2	few	TRBV7-6	TGTGCCAGCGGACGGGGGGGCTACGAGCAGTACTTC	CASGRGGYEQYF
15	TRBJ2-5	TRBD2	.	TRBV4-1	TGCGCCAGCAGCCAAGGTGTTAGCGGGAGGGAGACCCAGTACTTC	CASSQGVSGRETQYF
21	TRBJ2-1	TRBD2	.	TRBV4-2	TGTGCCAGCAGCCAAGAAGGTCTCCCCGGGAGGCAGGTAATCAGGTACAATGAGCAGTTCTTC	CASSQEGLPGRQVIRYNEQFF
15	TRBJ2-1	TRBD1	.	TRBV7-8	TGTGCCAGCAGCTTAGGACAGGGGGGTACGTATGAGCAGTTCTTC	CASSLGQGGTYEQFF
14	TRBJ1-5	.	.	TRBV11-2	TGTGCCAGCAGCTTATCCGGGGCAAATCAGCCCCAGCATTTT	CASSLSGANQPQHF
15	TRBJ2-3	TRBD2	.	TRBV7-8	TGTGCCAGCAGCTCGGTAGCGGGGCCCACAGATACGCAGTATTTT	CASSSVAGPTDTQYF
18	TRBJ2-1	.	.	TRBV19	TGTGCCAGTACCGAAGGGTGGGCGGGCGGTACCGACTACAATGAGCAGTTCTTC	CASTEGWAGGTDYNEQFF